The sequence of this TCR beta chain was determined in a study of cytomegalovirus exposure and HLA in healthy donors. A multiplex PCR was run with 60 Vbeta primers and 13 Jbeta primers. The data were produced by immunoSEQ multiplex PCR, yet TCRdb's version contains in-frame clones alone and is incomplete. The sample carries 65,000 to 95,000 clones, about 78% recorded once. In germline, CDR1 is SGHRS, CDR2 YFSETQ. Trimming stripped 0 bases from V and 3 bases from J, with 16 bases between. CDR3 length: 16 amino acids. This clonotype was sampled from a male donor in good health and CMV-seropositive. The sequenced sample was PBMCs. The chain links TRBV5-1 to TRBJ2-7; tentatively, D is TRBD1 (6 bases). The CDR3 sequence is CASSLAQGLGNYEQYF. The DNA of the CDR3 is TGCGCCAGCAGCTTGGCCCAGGGGCTGGGAAACTACGAGCAGTACTTC.